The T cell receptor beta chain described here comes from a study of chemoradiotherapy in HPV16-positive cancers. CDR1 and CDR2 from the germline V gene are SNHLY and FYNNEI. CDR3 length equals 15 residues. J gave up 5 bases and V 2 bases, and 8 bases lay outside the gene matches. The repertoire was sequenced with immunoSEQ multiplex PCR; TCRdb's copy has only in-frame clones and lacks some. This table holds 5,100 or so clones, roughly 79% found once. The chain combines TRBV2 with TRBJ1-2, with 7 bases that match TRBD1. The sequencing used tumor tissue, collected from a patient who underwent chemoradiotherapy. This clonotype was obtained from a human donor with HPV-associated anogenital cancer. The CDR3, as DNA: TGTGCCAGCAGTGAAAACTCAGGGGGATGGTATGGCTACACCTTC. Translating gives CASSENSGGWYGYTF.